A selection of T cell receptor beta chains follows, all from one sample in a study of blood T cell repertoires in COVID-19. Clones were read by immunoSEQ multiplex PCR, and TCRdb kept only the in-frame ones, dropping some. The sample lists about 480,000 clones, roughly 90% occurring once. The sequencing input was PBMCs or T cells enriched from blood (not recorded which). The receptor source for this set is a woman aged 40 to 50 who had recovered from COVID-19. CDR3s include the opening cysteine and the closing phenylalanine or tryptophan. Each record gives: D gene, J gene, clone size, V gene, CDR3 protein, CDR3 DNA. D genes are given only for firm matches. Clone size is not always given. Where it is, it says once, few, many or a class for expanded clones.

D: TRBD1
J: TRBJ2-7
size: -
V: TRBV15
CDR3: CATSKDRGQNEQYF
DNA: TGTGCCACCAGCAAGGACAGGGGGCAGAACGAGCAGTACTTC

D: TRBD1
J: TRBJ1-5
size: -
V: TRBV4-1
CDR3: CASSQLRGTGRLDQPQHF
DNA: TGCGCCAGCAGCCAACTTCGGGGGACAGGGAGGTTGGATCAGCCCCAGCATTTT

D: TRBD1
J: TRBJ1-2
size: -
V: TRBV2
CDR3: CASRARQGSGYGYTF
DNA: TGTGCCAGCAGGGCCCGACAGGGCTCAGGGTATGGCTACACCTTC

D: -
J: TRBJ2-5
size: -
V: TRBV5-1
CDR3: CASSLDRTVGTQYF
DNA: TGCGCCAGCAGCTTGGACAGGACGGTAGGGACCCAGTACTTC

D: TRBD2
J: TRBJ2-5
size: -
V: TRBV7-2
CDR3: CASSRGLAGGETQYF
DNA: TGTGCCAGCAGCCGCGGACTAGCGGGAGGAGAGACCCAGTACTTC

D: -
J: TRBJ1-6
size: -
V: TRBV20-1
CDR3: CSASPGRVSAPLHF
DNA: TGCAGTGCTAGTCCGGGAAGGGTCTCGGCACCCCTCCACTTT

D: -
J: TRBJ1-1
size: -
V: TRBV11-3
CDR3: CASSAEQVEAFF
DNA: TGTGCCAGCAGCGCCGAACAGGTTGAAGCTTTCTTT

D: -
J: TRBJ1-1
size: -
V: TRBV4-3
CDR3: CASSQGTLNTEAFF
DNA: TGCGCCAGCAGCCAAGGGACACTGAACACTGAAGCTTTCTTT

D: TRBD2
J: TRBJ2-7
size: -
V: TRBV4-3
CDR3: CASSTQLGLAGEQYF
DNA: TGCGCCAGCAGCACCCAACTGGGACTAGCGGGGGAGCAGTACTTC

D: -
J: TRBJ2-1
size: -
V: TRBV7-2
CDR3: CASSSIGGNEQFF
DNA: TGTGCCAGCAGCTCCATCGGCGGCAATGAGCAGTTCTTC

D: TRBD1
J: TRBJ2-5
size: -
V: TRBV24-1
CDR3: CATSATLWTGQETQYF
DNA: TGTGCCACCAGTGCTACACTCTGGACAGGCCAAGAGACCCAGTACTTC

D: -
J: TRBJ2-3
size: -
V: TRBV9
CDR3: CASSGPTSFGDTQYF
DNA: TGTGCCAGCAGCGGCCCGACTAGTTTTGGAGATACGCAGTATTTT

D: -
J: TRBJ1-1
size: -
V: TRBV4-3
CDR3: CASSQDYAAGEAFF
DNA: TGCGCCAGCAGCCAAGACTACGCCGCGGGGGAAGCTTTCTTT

D: -
J: TRBJ2-7
size: -
V: TRBV15
CDR3: CATSTGVGNEYF
DNA: TGTGCCACCAGCACAGGAGTCGGGAATGAGTACTTC

D: -
J: TRBJ1-1
size: -
V: TRBV18
CDR3: CASSQHRVDTEAFF
DNA: TGTGCCAGCTCACAACACAGGGTTGACACTGAAGCTTTCTTT

D: -
J: TRBJ2-3
size: -
V: TRBV5-5
CDR3: CASSVLRATDTQYF
DNA: TGTGCCAGCAGCGTACTGAGGGCCACAGATACGCAGTATTTT

D: -
J: TRBJ1-1
size: few
V: TRBV5-8
CDR3: CASPIPPGEPRTRDTEAFF
DNA: TGTGCCAGCCCTATTCCTCCGGGAGAGCCCCGAACGAGGGACACTGAAGCTTTCTTT

D: TRBD1
J: TRBJ1-1
size: -
V: TRBV18
CDR3: CASSSRDSEGGAFF
DNA: TGTGCCAGCTCATCCCGGGACAGCGAGGGGGGTGCTTTCTTT

D: -
J: TRBJ1-3
size: -
V: TRBV6-1
CDR3: CASSDYSGNSGNTIYF
DNA: TGTGCCAGCAGTGACTACTCCGGGAATTCTGGAAACACCATATATTTT

D: -
J: TRBJ2-2
size: -
V: TRBV27
CDR3: CASSIRVTGELFF
DNA: TGTGCCAGCAGTATCAGGGTCACCGGGGAGCTGTTTTTT

D: -
J: TRBJ2-5
size: -
V: TRBV7-9
CDR3: CASSSIQETQYF
DNA: TGTGCCAGCAGCTCCATTCAAGAGACCCAGTACTTC

D: TRBD2
J: TRBJ2-5
size: -
V: TRBV5-1
CDR3: CASSPEGGSGGETQYF
DNA: TGCGCCAGCAGCCCCGAAGGTGGCAGCGGGGGAGAGACCCAGTACTTC

D: TRBD1
J: TRBJ2-1
size: once
V: TRBV5-8
CDR3: CATRPGQGPWNEQFF
DNA: TGTGCCACCCGGCCGGGACAGGGTCCCTGGAATGAGCAGTTCTTC

D: -
J: TRBJ2-1
size: -
V: TRBV4-1
CDR3: CASSQDGTFRGDEQFF
DNA: TGCGCCAGCAGCCAAGATGGGACCTTCAGGGGGGATGAGCAGTTCTTC

D: TRBD1
J: TRBJ1-2
size: -
V: TRBV4-3
CDR3: CASSQDWFGQGAGDGYTF
DNA: TGCGCCAGCAGCCAAGATTGGTTTGGACAGGGGGCAGGGGATGGCTACACCTTC

D: TRBD2
J: TRBJ2-7
size: -
V: TRBV7-2
CDR3: CASSLVPGGRYEQYF
DNA: TGTGCCAGCAGCTTAGTTCCGGGAGGGAGGTACGAGCAGTACTTC

D: TRBD2
J: TRBJ2-2
size: -
V: TRBV13
CDR3: CASSLRLAGVVNTGELFF
DNA: TGTGCCAGCAGCTTGCGACTAGCGGGAGTGGTGAACACCGGGGAGCTGTTTTTT

D: TRBD1
J: TRBJ1-1
size: once
V: TRBV6-5
CDR3: CASRVPGQPNEAFF
DNA: TGTGCCAGCAGGGTCCCGGGACAGCCGAATGAAGCTTTCTTT

D: TRBD2
J: TRBJ2-1
size: once
V: TRBV5-1
CDR3: CASSLLAGPYNEQFF
DNA: TGCGCCAGCAGCCTACTAGCGGGACCTTACAATGAGCAGTTCTTC

D: -
J: TRBJ2-1
size: -
V: TRBV24-1
CDR3: CATSDIGGNEQFF
DNA: TGTGCCACCAGTGATATCGGGGGCAATGAGCAGTTCTTC

D: -
J: TRBJ1-2
size: -
V: TRBV25-1
CDR3: CASSTFRDNPSHYGYTF
DNA: TGTGCCAGCAGTACTTTCCGGGACAACCCCAGTCACTATGGCTACACCTTC

D: TRBD2
J: TRBJ2-3
size: -
V: TRBV7-8
CDR3: CASSQTSGSADTQYF
DNA: TGTGCCAGCAGCCAGACTAGCGGGAGTGCAGATACGCAGTATTTT

D: -
J: TRBJ1-4
size: -
V: TRBV7-5
CDR3: CARSLDRGRANEKLFF
DNA: TGTGCCAGAAGCTTAGACAGGGGTAGGGCTAATGAAAAACTGTTTTTT

D: TRBD1
J: TRBJ1-4
size: -
V: TRBV5-1
CDR3: CASSTNRDRNEKLFF
DNA: TGCGCCAGCAGTACGAACCGGGACAGAAATGAAAAACTGTTTTTT

D: -
J: TRBJ2-5
size: -
V: TRBV29-1
CDR3: CSALGVQETQYF
DNA: TGCAGCGCCCTCGGAGTTCAAGAGACCCAGTACTTC

D: TRBD2
J: TRBJ2-1
size: once
V: TRBV19
CDR3: CASSRGLAGVWEQFF
DNA: TGTGCCAGTAGTCGGGGACTAGCGGGAGTTTGGGAGCAGTTCTTC

D: TRBD1
J: TRBJ2-1
size: -
V: TRBV24-1
CDR3: CATSDARQGARYNEQFF
DNA: TGTGCCACCAGTGATGCCCGACAGGGGGCAAGGTACAATGAGCAGTTCTTC

D: TRBD1
J: TRBJ2-2
size: -
V: TRBV14
CDR3: CASSPWTGEGTGELFF
DNA: TGTGCCAGCAGCCCATGGACAGGGGAGGGTACCGGGGAGCTGTTTTTT

D: TRBD2
J: TRBJ2-3
size: -
V: TRBV5-6
CDR3: CASSLGREREVADTQYF
DNA: TGTGCCAGCAGCTTGGGGCGGGAGCGGGAGGTCGCAGATACGCAGTATTTT

D: -
J: TRBJ1-5
size: -
V: TRBV6-2/TRBV6-3
CDR3: CASSYLGGDNQPQHF
DNA: TGTGCCAGCAGTTATTTGGGAGGGGACAATCAGCCCCAGCATTTT

D: -
J: TRBJ1-2
size: -
V: TRBV7-9
CDR3: CASSPRTDGYTF
DNA: TGTGCCAGCAGCCCCCGGACTGATGGCTACACCTTC

D: -
J: TRBJ1-2
size: -
V: TRBV6-2/TRBV6-3
CDR3: CASSYPSEPYGYTF
DNA: TGTGCCAGCAGTTACCCCTCAGAACCCTATGGCTACACCTTC

D: TRBD2
J: TRBJ2-7
size: -
V: TRBV5-1
CDR3: CASSPRAGGSYEQYF
DNA: TGCGCCAGCAGCCCCAGGGCGGGAGGATCCTACGAGCAGTACTTC

D: TRBD2
J: TRBJ2-1
size: -
V: TRBV27
CDR3: CASRQEGAGGYNEQFF
DNA: TGTGCCAGCAGACAAGAGGGAGCGGGGGGATACAATGAGCAGTTCTTC

D: -
J: TRBJ2-1
size: -
V: TRBV7-2
CDR3: CASSLAISNEQFF
DNA: TGTGCCAGCAGCTTAGCTATTTCGAATGAGCAGTTCTTC

D: TRBD1
J: TRBJ1-2
size: -
V: TRBV9
CDR3: CASSVRPTRGDGYTF
DNA: TGTGCCAGCAGCGTCCGACCGACCAGGGGGGATGGCTACACCTTC

D: -
J: TRBJ2-7
size: -
V: TRBV7-8
CDR3: CASSPTGLSYEQYF
DNA: TGTGCCAGCAGCCCAACTGGGCTCTCCTACGAGCAGTACTTC

D: TRBD1
J: TRBJ2-5
size: -
V: TRBV23-1
CDR3: CAIYRDRAVLETQYF
DNA: TGCGCCATTTACCGGGACAGGGCAGTTTTAGAGACCCAGTACTTC

D: TRBD1
J: TRBJ2-7
size: -
V: TRBV19
CDR3: CASSKTGAPYEQYF
DNA: TGTGCCAGTAGTAAAACAGGGGCACCCTACGAGCAGTACTTC

D: -
J: TRBJ1-1
size: -
V: TRBV7-2
CDR3: CASSLAVDRDNLGTEAFF
DNA: TGTGCCAGCAGCTTAGCGGTGGACCGGGACAATCTTGGCACTGAAGCTTTCTTT

D: -
J: TRBJ1-2
size: once
V: TRBV6-5
CDR3: CASRGSTGGYTF
DNA: TGTGCCAGCAGGGGATCGACAGGTGGCTACACCTTC

D: -
J: TRBJ1-4
size: -
V: TRBV7-2
CDR3: CASSYQSGRANEKLFF
DNA: TGTGCCAGCAGCTATCAATCGGGGAGAGCTAATGAAAAACTGTTTTTT

D: -
J: TRBJ1-2
size: -
V: TRBV9
CDR3: CASSVGQNYGYTF
DNA: TGTGCCAGCAGCGTTGGACAGAACTATGGCTACACCTTC